These 10 T cell receptor beta chains were all obtained from the same sample, sequenced in a study of cytomegalovirus exposure and HLA in healthy donors. With 60 Vbeta and 13 Jbeta primers, the PCR was carried out. Clones were read by immunoSEQ multiplex PCR, and TCRdb kept only the in-frame ones, dropping some. The repertoire consists of about 82,000 clones, with 10% occurring once and the leading ten covering over 20%. The sample taken for sequencing was PBMCs. The receptors derive from a man in his 60s in good health and CMV-seropositive.

The V call is TRBV2, the J call TRBJ2-3; 8 bases match TRBD2. With V trimmed by 8 bases and J by 1 base, 11 bases remained unmatched. The germline gives CDR1 SNHLY, CDR2 FYNNEI. This CDR3 comprises 16 residues. DNA for the CDR3: TGTGCCAGCGCAGTGGCTGCCGGGGGGGGCACAGATACGCAGTATTTT. It translates to CASAVAAGGGTDTQYF.

CDR3 residues: CASSLTGTGSYEQFF. The CDR3 DNA is TGTGCCAGCAGCCTTACCGGGACAGGGTCCTATGAGCAGTTCTTC. The chain uses TRBV13 and TRBJ2-1, with TRBD1 matching 9 bases. Per the germline V gene, CDR1 is PRHDT and CDR2 is FYEKMQ (reference sequence). Trimming at V came to 5 bases and at J to 8 bases, leaving 10 bases not matched to a gene. CDR3 length equals 15 residues. Supplemented by reference TRBV13 and TRBJ2-1, the full variable domain reads AAGVIQSPRHLIKEKRETATLKCYPIPRHDTVYWYQQGPGQDPQFLISFYEKMQSDKGSIPDRFSAQQFSDYHSELNMSSLELGDSALYFCASSLTGTGSYEQFFGPGTRLTVL.

The rearrangement links TRBV6-4 to TRBJ2-2; TRBD2 matches at 10 bases. Per germline, CDR1 MRHNA and CDR2 SNTAGT. The V gene end was trimmed by 5 bases and the J gene end by 4 bases; junction bases not matched to a gene: 4. The CDR3 spans 15 residues. The CDR3 nucleotides read TGTGCCAGCAGTCAAGCGGGAGGGCCCACCGGGGAGCTGTTTTTT. Its protein is CASSQAGGPTGELFF.

The chain joins TRBV7-2 to TRBJ2-1; tentative D call: TRBD1 (6 bases). Germline V gene sequence: CDR1 SGHTA, CDR2 FQGNSA. CDR3 length: 17 amino acids. Trimming took off 0 bases at V and 7 bases at J, with 19 bases between the two ends. Written as DNA, the CDR3 is TGTGCCAGCAGCTTAGCCCCCACAGGGAAACGCCAGAATGAGCAGTTCTTC. Amino acids: CASSLAPTGKRQNEQFF.

The chain combines TRBV13 with TRBJ1-2; D perhaps matches TRBD1 (6 bases). Germline V gene sequence: CDR1 PRHDT, CDR2 FYEKMQ (reference sequence). V shed 5 bases and J shed 7 bases, with 20 bases lying between them. The CDR3 loop spans 15 amino acids. CDR3 nucleotide sequence: TGTGCCAGCAGCGGCTTACAGGGAATCTTGAGTGGCTACACCTTC. Its translation is CASSGLQGILSGYTF.

In this sample, this clone turned up a few times. The J gene is TRBJ2-7, the V gene TRBV28; the match to TRBD1 covers 12 bases. Germline CDR1 reads MDHEN; CDR2 reads SYDVKM. CDR3 size: 16 residues. The ends lost 8 bases at V and 4 bases at J; junction bases unmatched: 12. This chain's CDR3 is CASSPEGQGAHYEQYV. In nucleotides, the CDR3 is TGTGCCAGCTCTCCCGAGGGACAGGGGGCGCATTACGAGCAGTACGTC.

V usage is TRBV2 and J usage is TRBJ2-2; D gene uncertain. The V and J ends lost 6 bases and 5 bases respectively, with 4 bases between them. CDR1 and CDR2 (germline): SNHLY, FYNNEI. The CDR3 runs 11 residues. CDR3 nucleotides: TGTGCCAGCAGCAGTACCGGGGAGCTGTTTTTT. It is translated as CASSSTGELFF.

This clone was observed a handful of times. The chain links TRBV5-4 to TRBJ2-1; D might be TRBD1 (5 bases). Trimming removed 0 bases from V and 2 bases from J, with 9 bases in between. The CDR3 is 15 residues long. Germline CDR1 is SGHNT and CDR2 is YYREEE (reference sequence). DNA for the CDR3: TGTGCCAGCAGCTTGGGCTCAGGGACCTACAATGAGCAGTTCTTC. Translation gives CASSLGSGTYNEQFF.

V and J are TRBV5-1 and TRBJ1-1; TRBD1 matches 7 bases. Trimming cost V 0 bases and J 5 bases; bases outside gene matches: 7. Germline V CDR1 and CDR2: SGHRS, YFSETQ. There are 15 residues in the CDR3. The CDR3 bases are TGCGCCAGCAGCTTGGAGGCAGGGGGGAAAACTGAAGCTTTCTTT. Amino acids: CASSLEAGGKTEAFF.

The sample holds many counts of this clone. The CDR3 DNA reads as TGTGCCAGTAGCCCCCCCGGGTACGGAATCTATGGCTACACCTTC. It translates to CASSPPGYGIYGYTF. The rearrangement uses TRBV19 and TRBJ1-2; D is undetermined. The CDR3 spans 15 residues. Germline V gives CDR1 LNHDA, CDR2 SQIVND (reference sequence). V gave up 6 bases and J gave up 4 bases, with 18 bases separating them. Using reference TRBV19 and TRBJ1-2 for the parts outside the CDR3, the full variable domain is DGGITQSPKYLFRKEGQNVTLSCEQNLNHDAMYWYRQDPGQGLRLIYYSQIVNDFQKGDIAEGYSVSREKKESFPLTVTSAQKNPTAFYLCASSPPGYGIYGYTFGSGTRLTVV.